The clone carrying this T cell receptor (beta chain) was recorded at least ten times. Antigen: not known. The sample is drawn from a study of human T cells and chemical hapten exposure. With 3 bases removed from V and 8 bases from J, the gap between germline ends came to 17 bases. Germline assignment: CDR1 SEHNR and CDR2 FQNEAQ (reference sequence). The length of the CDR3 is 15 residues. From the RACE reads, TCRdb called clonotypes with MiXCR, one entry per CDR3 protein. The sample holds approximately 80,000 distinct CDR3 sequences, roughly 13% seen once. Findings and limits, study-wide: Unchanged with DPC sensitization were TCRs above 1 in 1000 frequency.

Time point described: patch test 3, about 24 weeks after DPC sensitization. As for treatment: therapeutic diphenylcyclopropenone sensitization with weekly scalp DPC. J is TRBJ2-1 and V is TRBV7-9; unclear D gene. Sequencing used whole blood, obtained in connection with sensitization to the hapten diphenylcyclopropenone (DPC). This sequence was found in a woman aged 45-65 years with alopecia areata. Some clones in this sample may be carry-over from other donors' samples. The CDR3 DNA follows: TGTGCCAGCAGCTTGAGCCGGGTCAATGGGGATGAGCAGTTCTTC. Amino acid sequence: CASSLSRVNGDEQFF.